What follows are 10 T cell receptor beta chains derived from one specimen sequenced in a study of CD8+ T cells in alopecia areata. Reverse transcribed after extraction, RNA yielded cDNA as the sequencing template. The table came from immunoSEQ multiplex PCR; TCRdb's copy has only in-frame clones and leaves some out. The table lists over 100,000 clones, no singletons, with 20% in the top ten. The sample was lesional skin. The receptors derive from a C3H/HeJ mouse with alopecia areata. The mouse line has the MHC haplotype H2-k.

This clone was seen only a few times. Gene names refer to mouse genes. Sequencing ends 4 residues short of the CDR3 end; the germline J gene provides the rest. This chain uses TRBV19 with TRBJ2-1; 10 bases are shared with TRBD2. The CDR3 covers 15 residues. Unmatched junction bases numbered 5, after V lost 4 bases and J lost 4 bases. CDR1 FNHDT and CDR2 SITEND come from the germline V gene (reference sequence). Here the CDR3 reads CASSSRTGGYAEQFF. The part of the CDR3 DNA that was read is TGTGCCAGCAGTTCCCGGACTGGGGGTTATGCT.

This clone has just a few counts. These gene names are mouse names. Read coverage stops 4 residues before the CDR3 terminus; the germline J gene supplies the remainder. This chain uses TRBV1 with TRBJ2-4; 12 nucleotides align to TRBD2. Germline V CDR1 and CDR2: NSQYPW, LRSPGD (reference sequence). This CDR3 spans 16 amino acids. CDR3 residues: CTCSARLGGLGNTLYF. Partial CDR3 DNA: TGCACCTGCAGTGCACGACTGGGGGGGCTGGGAAAC. Together with reference TRBV1 and TRBJ2-4, the CDR3 gives the full variable domain: VTLLEQNPRWRLVPRGQAVNLRCILKNSQYPWMSWYQQDLQKQLQWLFTLRSPGDKEVKSLPGADYLATRVTDTELRLQVANMSQGRTLYCTCSARLGGLGNTLYFGAGTRLSVL.

This clone has more than one count but fewer than ten. Mouse gene names and germline throughout. Coverage ceases 4 residues before the CDR3 finishes, and the germline J gene fills in the end. The rearrangement uses TRBV31 and TRBJ2-3, with 9 bases matching TRBD2. The CDR3 loop spans 16 amino acids. Germline V gene sequence: CDR1 GKSSPN, CDR2 SITVG. Germline trimming cut 0 bases from V and 0 bases from J; bases unmatched to any gene: 4. The covered CDR3 bases are TGTGCCTGGAGTCTGGGGACTGGGACTAGTGCAGAA. Translation: CAWSLGTGTSAE. The CDR3 reads in full as CAWSLGTGTSAETLYF.

For this clone: These gene names are mouse names. With the read ending 4 residues before the CDR3 end, the germline J gene is used to fill in that end. The sample contains more than one DNA sequence encoding this CDR3. The genes are TRBV13-1 and TRBJ2-3; 11 bases match TRBD2. The CDR3 loop spans 15 amino acids. Losses at the gene ends were 5 bases for V and 0 bases for J; bases not matched to a gene: 2. Germline CDR1 and CDR2: NSHNY and SYGAGN. CDR3: CASSRDWGSAETLYF. Incomplete CDR3 DNA: TGTGCCAGCAGCCGGGACTGGGGGAGTGCAGAA.

There are a few counts of this clone. The gene names given are mouse names. The part of the CDR3 DNA that was read is TGTGCCTGGAGTCCCCTTTGGGGTCAAGAC. It codes for CAWSPLWGQD. The CDR3 in its entirety is CAWSPLWGQDTQYF. J is TRBJ2-5 and V is TRBV31, with D perhaps matching TRBD2 (5 bases). The CDR3 end falls 4 residues outside the read, so it is completed with the germline J gene. The CDR3 extends over 14 amino acids. Germline V CDR1 and CDR2: GKSSPN, SITVG. V lost 1 base and J lost 3, with 11 bases in between.

Comments on this clone: The genes and germline here are from mouse. Read sequence stops 4 residues before the CDR3 end, and the germline J gene provides the missing end. The chain links TRBV13-2 to TRBJ1-4, with D possibly matching TRBD1 (6 bases). The V gene lost 2 bases and the J gene lost 0 bases, with 8 bases spanning the gap. Germline V gene lookup returns CDR1 NNHNN and CDR2 SYGAGS (reference sequence). The CDR3 runs 15 residues. CDR3 sequence reads: CASGEGGISNERLFF. The sequenced part of the CDR3 DNA is TGTGCCAGCGGTGAAGGGGGAATTTCCAACGAA.

Of note for this clone: Gene names and germline match the mouse. The read falls 4 residues short of the CDR3 end, and the missing part is taken from the germline J gene. The chain combines TRBV13-1 with TRBJ1-1, with TRBD1 matching over 9 bases. The CDR3 is made up of 14 amino acids. Germline loops: CDR1 NSHNY, CDR2 SYGAGN. CDR3 protein: CASSDLRQGGEVFF. Incomplete CDR3 DNA: TGTGCCAGCAGTGACCTCAGACAGGGGGGA.

There are a few counts of this clone. These gene names are mouse names. The DNA ends 4 residues before the CDR3 does, and the rest of the CDR3 is filled in from the germline J gene. The chain recombines TRBV19 with TRBJ1-1; 9 bases align to TRBD1. CDR3 length: 15 amino acids. Germline loops: CDR1 FNHDT, CDR2 SITEND (reference sequence). V gave up 4 bases and J gave up 4 bases; unmatched junction bases: 8. CDR3 in amino acids: CASSPLGQGGTEVFF. The sequenced CDR3 bases are TGTGCCAGCAGTCCCCTGGGACAGGGAGGCACA.

Note on this clone: Germline and genes: mouse. Sequencing ends 4 residues short of the CDR3 end; the germline J gene provides the rest. The chain carries TRBV19 and TRBJ2-3; D gene unclear. This CDR3 spans 12 amino acids. CDR1 is FNHDT and CDR2 is SITEND in the germline V gene (reference sequence). This CDR3 is CASSISRETLYF. Incomplete CDR3 DNA: TGTGCCAGCAGTATAAGCAGAGAA. Using reference TRBV19 and TRBJ2-3 for the parts outside the CDR3, the full variable domain is GGIITQTPKFLIGQEGQKLTLKCQQNFNHDTMYWYRQDSGKGLRLIYYSITENDLQKGDLSEGYDASREKKSSFSLTVTSAQKNEMAVFLCASSISRETLYFGSGTRLTVL.

This clone was counted many times. Gene labels here are mouse ones. Coverage ceases 4 residues before the CDR3 finishes, and the germline J gene fills in the end. The gene calls are TRBV13-1 and TRBJ1-4; 10 bases map to TRBD1. Per the germline V gene, CDR1 is NSHNY and CDR2 is SYGAGN. V trimming: 1 base; J trimming: 5 bases; junction bases outside the gene matches: 2. CDR3 length: 15 amino acids. CDR3 amino acids: CASSDPGQGNERLFF. The sequenced CDR3 bases are TGTGCCAGCAGTGATCCGGGACAGGGGAACGAA. Variable domain in full (rest from reference TRBV13-1 and TRBJ1-4): EAAVTQSPRNKVTVTGGNVTLSCRQTNSHNYMYWYRQDTGHGLRLIHYSYGAGNLRIGDVPDGYKATRTTQEDFFLLLELASPSQTSLYFCASSDPGQGNERLFFGHGTKLSVL.